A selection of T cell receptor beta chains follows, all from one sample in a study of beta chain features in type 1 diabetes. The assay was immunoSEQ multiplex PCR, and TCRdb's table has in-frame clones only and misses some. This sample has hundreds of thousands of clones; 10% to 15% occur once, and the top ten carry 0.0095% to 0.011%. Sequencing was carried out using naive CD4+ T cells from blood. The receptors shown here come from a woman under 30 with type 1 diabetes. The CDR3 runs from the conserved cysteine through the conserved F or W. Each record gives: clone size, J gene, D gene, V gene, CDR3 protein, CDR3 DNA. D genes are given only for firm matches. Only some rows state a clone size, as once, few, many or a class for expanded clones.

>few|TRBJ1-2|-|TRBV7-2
CASSLAQGYGYTF
TGTGCCAGCAGCTTAGCACAGGGCTATGGCTACACCTTC
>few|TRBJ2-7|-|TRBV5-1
CASSFPSSEQYF
TGCGCCAGCAGCTTTCCGAGTTCCGAGCAGTACTTC
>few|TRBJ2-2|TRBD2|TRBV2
CASSVGGGRAFFTGELFF
TGTGCCAGCAGTGTGGGCGGCGGGAGGGCCTTCTTCACCGGGGAGCTGTTTTTT
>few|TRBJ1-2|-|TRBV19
CATGIGGGYTF
TGTGCCACCGGGATTGGCGGCGGCTACACCTTC
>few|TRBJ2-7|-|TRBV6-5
CASSWGLAATYEQYF
TGTGCCAGCAGTTGGGGGCTAGCGGCTACCTACGAGCAGTACTTC
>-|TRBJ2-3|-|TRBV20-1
CSARVRDTQYF
TGCAGTGCTAGAGTCAGAGATACGCAGTATTTT
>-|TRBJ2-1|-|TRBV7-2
CASSLAAWGRDRVF
TGTGCCAGCAGCTTAGCCGCTTGGGGCAGGGATAGGGTCTTC
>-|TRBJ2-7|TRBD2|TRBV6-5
CASSSSGRWYEQYF
TGTGCCAGCAGTTCTAGCGGGAGATGGTACGAGCAGTACTTC
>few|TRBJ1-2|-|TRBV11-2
CASSLENYVSGRSTF
TGTGCCAGCAGCTTAGAAAATTATGTGTCAGGGAGGAGCACCTTC
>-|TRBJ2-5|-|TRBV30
CAWSRRTVQETQYF
TGTGCCTGGAGTCGTCGGACAGTCCAAGAGACCCAGTACTTC
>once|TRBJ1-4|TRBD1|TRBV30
CAWSRGQGFRTNEKLFF
TGTGCCTGGAGTCGGGGACAGGGGTTTCGAACTAATGAAAAACTGTTTTTT
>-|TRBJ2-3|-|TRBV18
CASSPWEDRTDTQYF
TGTGCCAGCTCACCATGGGAGGATCGCACAGATACGCAGTATTTT
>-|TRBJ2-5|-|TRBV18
CASSPTGTRETQYF
TGTGCCAGCTCACCGACCGGGACTCGGGAGACCCAGTACTTC
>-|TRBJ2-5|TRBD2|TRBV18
CASSTGLAGVETQYF
TGTGCCAGCTCGACGGGGCTAGCGGGAGTGGAGACCCAGTACTTC
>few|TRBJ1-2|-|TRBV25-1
CASSEWREDNGYTF
TGTGCCAGCAGTGAATGGCGGGAGGACAATGGCTACACCTTC
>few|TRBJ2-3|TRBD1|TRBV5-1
CASRSGTGETDTQYF
TGCGCCAGCAGATCCGGGACAGGGGAGACAGATACGCAGTATTTT
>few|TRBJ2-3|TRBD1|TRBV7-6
CASTMTGTADTQYF
TGTGCCAGCACCATGACCGGGACAGCAGATACGCAGTATTTT
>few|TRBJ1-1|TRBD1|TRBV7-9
CASSGDRGVTEAFF
TGTGCCAGCAGCGGTGACAGGGGGGTCACTGAAGCTTTCTTT
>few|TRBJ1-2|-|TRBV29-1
CSVLGMGQNYGYTF
TGCAGCGTTTTAGGAATGGGCCAGAACTATGGCTACACCTTC
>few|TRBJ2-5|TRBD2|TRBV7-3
CASSFTGGTQYF
TGTGCCAGCAGCTTTACGGGAGGGACCCAGTACTTC
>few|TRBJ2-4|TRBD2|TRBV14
CASSQETGGPLAKNIQYF
TGTGCCAGCAGCCAAGAAACGGGAGGGCCTCTGGCCAAAAACATTCAGTACTTC
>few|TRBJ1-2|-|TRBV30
CAWENSDGYTF
TGTGCCTGGGAAAATAGTGATGGCTACACCTTC
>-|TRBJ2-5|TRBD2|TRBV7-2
CASSLSGGPETQYF
TGTGCCAGCAGCTTATCGGGGGGTCCCGAGACCCAGTACTTC
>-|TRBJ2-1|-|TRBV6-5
CASSRTGRAFEQFF
TGTGCCAGCAGTCGCACAGGGAGGGCCTTTGAGCAGTTCTTC
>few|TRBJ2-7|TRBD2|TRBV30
CAWSRLAGGLSYEQYF
TGTGCCTGGAGTCGACTAGCGGGAGGGCTCTCCTACGAGCAGTACTTC
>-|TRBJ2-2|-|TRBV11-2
CASSLVRGELFF
TGTGCCAGCAGCTTAGTGCGCGGGGAGCTGTTTTTT
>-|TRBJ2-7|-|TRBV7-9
CASSLSLLTYEQYF
TGTGCCAGCAGCTTAAGTCTGTTAACTTACGAGCAGTACTTC
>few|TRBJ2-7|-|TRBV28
CASLSQTGNYEQYF
TGTGCCAGCCTCTCCCAGACAGGAAACTACGAGCAGTACTTC
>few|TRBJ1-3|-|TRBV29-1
CSVEGGNTGNTIYF
TGCAGCGTTGAGGGAGGGAACACTGGAAACACCATATATTTT
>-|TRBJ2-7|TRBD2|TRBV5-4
CASSSRGDYEQYF
TGTGCCAGCAGTAGTCGGGGGGACTACGAGCAGTACTTC
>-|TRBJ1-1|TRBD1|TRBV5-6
CASSEGQLNTEAFF
TGTGCCAGCAGCGAGGGACAGTTGAACACTGAAGCTTTCTTT
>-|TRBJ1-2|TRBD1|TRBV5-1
CASSWTGDYGYTF
TGCGCCAGCAGCTGGACAGGAGACTATGGCTACACCTTC
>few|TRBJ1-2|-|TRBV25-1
CASSVTGFSHGYTF
TGTGCCAGCAGTGTTACAGGGTTCTCCCACGGCTACACCTTC
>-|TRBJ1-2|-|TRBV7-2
CASGGEGYGYTF
TGTGCCAGCGGCGGGGAGGGCTATGGCTACACCTTC
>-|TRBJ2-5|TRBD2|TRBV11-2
CASSLGGTRRETQYF
TGTGCCAGCAGCTTAGGAGGGACTAGGAGAGAGACCCAGTACTTC
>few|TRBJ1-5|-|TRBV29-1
CSVGADSNQPQHF
TGCAGCGTTGGTGCAGATAGCAATCAGCCCCAGCATTTT
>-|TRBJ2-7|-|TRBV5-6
CASRQHRRQTYEQYF
TGTGCCAGCAGACAGCACAGACGACAGACCTACGAGCAGTACTTC
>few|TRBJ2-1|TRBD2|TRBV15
CATSLHGVAGVRQFF
TGTGCCACCAGCCTCCATGGGGTAGCGGGAGTTCGCCAGTTCTTC
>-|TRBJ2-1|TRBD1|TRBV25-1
CASSDRVNEQFF
TGTGCCAGCTCGGACAGGGTCAATGAGCAGTTCTTC
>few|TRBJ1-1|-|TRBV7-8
CASSLVLEFAEAFF
TGTGCCAGCAGCTTAGTCCTGGAGTTTGCTGAAGCTTTCTTT
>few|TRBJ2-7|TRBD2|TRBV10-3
CAISDGGGLPEQYF
TGTGCCATCAGCGACGGGGGGGGACTACCTGAGCAGTACTTC
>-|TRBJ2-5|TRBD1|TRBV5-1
CASTQDPGQQETQYF
TGCGCCAGCACCCAAGACCCGGGACAGCAAGAGACCCAGTACTTC
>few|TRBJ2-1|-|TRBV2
CASSDEVHNEQFF
TGTGCCAGCAGTGATGAGGTCCACAATGAGCAGTTCTTC
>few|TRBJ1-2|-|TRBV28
CASSFPTGLGGGYTF
TGTGCCAGCAGTTTTCCCACAGGGTTAGGAGGAGGCTACACCTTC
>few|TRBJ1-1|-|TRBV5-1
CASSSFAGRTEAFF
TGCGCCAGCAGCTCCTTTGCGGGACGCACTGAAGCTTTCTTT
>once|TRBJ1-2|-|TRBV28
CASSLALGYTF
TGTGCCAGCAGTCTAGCCCTCGGCTACACCTTC